A selection of T cell receptor beta chains follows, all from one sample in a study of blood T cell repertoires in COVID-19. The repertoire was sequenced with immunoSEQ multiplex PCR; TCRdb's copy has only in-frame clones and lacks some. In the table there are about 100,000 clones, approximately 89% of which are singletons. The sequencing sample was made of peripheral blood. Every receptor here comes from a man in his fifties or sixties with acute or convalescent COVID-19. The CDR3 runs from the conserved cysteine through the conserved F or W. The order of the fields is V gene, J gene, CDR3 protein.

v_gene: TRBV6-2/TRBV6-3; j_gene: TRBJ1-1; CDR3aa: CASSYIGVGTEAFF
v_gene: TRBV5-1; j_gene: TRBJ2-1; CDR3aa: CASSPGVDNEQFF
v_gene: TRBV27; j_gene: TRBJ2-1; CDR3aa: CASWDAAGSSYNEQFF
v_gene: TRBV27; j_gene: TRBJ2-1; CDR3aa: CASSFYSRGSYNEQFF
v_gene: TRBV28; j_gene: TRBJ1-5; CDR3aa: CASSGGTYSNQPQHF
v_gene: TRBV3-1/TRBV3-2; j_gene: TRBJ2-2; CDR3aa: CASSQMAYTGELFF
v_gene: TRBV11-2; j_gene: TRBJ2-3; CDR3aa: CASSSRRTGTGTTDTQYF
v_gene: TRBV27; j_gene: TRBJ2-5; CDR3aa: CASSLSGRGRVRTQYF
v_gene: TRBV7-8; j_gene: TRBJ2-5; CDR3aa: CASSLAGTGGQYF
v_gene: TRBV10-1; j_gene: TRBJ1-1; CDR3aa: CASSESGGWTEAFF
v_gene: TRBV10-3; j_gene: TRBJ2-2; CDR3aa: CAISRAGETGELFF
v_gene: TRBV5-1; j_gene: TRBJ1-6; CDR3aa: CASSRQGSSSYNSPLHF
v_gene: TRBV19; j_gene: TRBJ2-1; CDR3aa: CAKSGGRHNEQFF
v_gene: TRBV5-1; j_gene: TRBJ2-1; CDR3aa: CASSFSWTGSSYNEQFF
v_gene: TRBV19; j_gene: TRBJ2-2; CDR3aa: CASSMVPGRGELFF
v_gene: TRBV2; j_gene: TRBJ2-1; CDR3aa: CASSEAGLAGNEQFF
v_gene: TRBV24-1; j_gene: TRBJ2-3; CDR3aa: CATSDSRRGMGTDTQYF
v_gene: TRBV19; j_gene: TRBJ1-5; CDR3aa: CASSIQGRTVGNQPQHF
v_gene: TRBV12-1; j_gene: TRBJ2-1; CDR3aa: CASSARQKHSYNEQFF
v_gene: TRBV15; j_gene: TRBJ2-7; CDR3aa: CATRLAVSSYEQYF
v_gene: TRBV6-4; j_gene: TRBJ2-2; CDR3aa: CASSDLGQGGTGELFF
v_gene: TRBV5-1; j_gene: TRBJ1-1; CDR3aa: CASSPGLTVPNTEAFF
v_gene: TRBV6-5; j_gene: TRBJ2-5; CDR3aa: CASRGMETQYF
v_gene: TRBV30; j_gene: TRBJ2-2; CDR3aa: CAGNRAPGELFF
v_gene: TRBV7-9; j_gene: TRBJ2-5; CDR3aa: CASSVGGETQYF
v_gene: TRBV6-2/TRBV6-3; j_gene: TRBJ2-3; CDR3aa: CASSYVAGASTDTQYF
v_gene: TRBV5-4; j_gene: TRBJ2-3; CDR3aa: CASSPWTGTDTQYF
v_gene: TRBV5-1; j_gene: TRBJ1-5; CDR3aa: CASSLGGEGQPQHF
v_gene: TRBV5-1; j_gene: TRBJ1-1; CDR3aa: CASSSANPDREAFF
v_gene: TRBV6-2/TRBV6-3; j_gene: TRBJ1-1; CDR3aa: CASSFSHGNTEAFF
v_gene: TRBV29-1; j_gene: TRBJ2-6; CDR3aa: CSVEDQEGGPHVLTF
v_gene: TRBV29-1; j_gene: TRBJ1-5; CDR3aa: CSVCDSYNQPQHF
v_gene: TRBV5-1; j_gene: TRBJ2-1; CDR3aa: CASSLINAGAVSNEQFF
v_gene: TRBV3-1/TRBV3-2; j_gene: TRBJ2-5; CDR3aa: CASSQPGQADQETQYF
v_gene: TRBV5-1; j_gene: TRBJ1-3; CDR3aa: CASQAGNGNTIYF
v_gene: TRBV11-2; j_gene: TRBJ1-6; CDR3aa: CASSRFGQASSYNSPLHF
v_gene: TRBV11-2; j_gene: TRBJ2-4; CDR3aa: CASSPLSDIQYF
v_gene: TRBV19; j_gene: TRBJ2-3; CDR3aa: CATRGFERGRDTQYF
v_gene: TRBV15; j_gene: TRBJ1-6; CDR3aa: CATSRESSYNSPLHF
v_gene: TRBV11-3; j_gene: TRBJ1-1; CDR3aa: CASSLLAPAEAFF
v_gene: TRBV5-8; j_gene: TRBJ2-7; CDR3aa: CASTSSGGTTEGGQYF
v_gene: TRBV7-8; j_gene: TRBJ2-2; CDR3aa: CASKWRMTGELFF